Below, 8 T cell receptor beta chains from the same sample are listed, as sequenced in a study of blood T cell repertoires in COVID-19. TCRdb's table, derived via immunoSEQ multiplex PCR, lists solely in-frame clones and lacks some. The sample has around 170,000 clones; about 87% are singletons. Source material: peripheral blood. These receptor sequences come from a man aged 55 to 70 with acute or convalescent COVID-19.

CDR3 nucleotide sequence: TGTGCCAGCTCACCCCCGGGACTAGCGGGAGCCACCGGGGAGCAGTACTTC. This codes for CASSPPGLAGATGEQYF. The chain combines TRBV18 with TRBJ2-7, with 14 bases identical to TRBD2. The V and J ends lost 3 bases and 7 bases, in that order; junction bases with no gene match: 11. This CDR3 is 17 amino acids long. The germline gives CDR1 KGHSH, CDR2 LQKENI.

This sequence joins TRBV27 and TRBJ1-5, with a possible D match to TRBD1 (6 bases). Germline V CDR1 and CDR2: MNHEY, SMNVEV (reference sequence). CDR3 length: 13 amino acids. The V end was cut by 3 bases, the J end by 7 bases, with 10 bases between. The CDR3 is CASSFNRAQPQHF. Here the CDR3 DNA reads TGTGCCAGCAGTTTTAACAGGGCCCAGCCCCAGCATTTT.

The CDR3 nucleotides read TGCGCCAGCAGCCCACTAGCGGGAGGATCCCATGAGCAGTTCTTC. It yields the protein CASSPLAGGSHEQFF. V usage is TRBV4-3 and J usage is TRBJ2-1; TRBD2 matches at 12 bases. CDR1 is LGHNA, CDR2 YSLEER, per germline. CDR3 length equals 15 residues. The ends lost 4 bases at V and 8 bases at J; junction bases unmatched: 6.

The chain recombines TRBV19 with TRBJ2-3, with D perhaps TRBD1 (6 bases). The CDR3 is made up of 14 amino acids. Germline values: CDR1 LNHDA, CDR2 SQIVND (reference sequence). V gave up 5 bases and J gave up 2 bases, with 11 bases separating them. The CDR3 region has the DNA TGTGCCAGTAGTTTCAGGACAGTCACAGATACGCAGTATTTT. Amino acid sequence: CASSFRTVTDTQYF.

This clone showed up just once. V is TRBV5-1 and J is TRBJ2-2; 7 bases align to TRBD1. The CDR3 consists of 15 residues. V gave up 2 bases and J gave up 2 bases; unmatched junction bases: 3. Germline CDR1 SGHRS, CDR2 YFSETQ. The CDR3 DNA reads TGCGCCAGCAGCTTCGGGACAGATAACACCGGGGAGCTGTTTTTT. Protein: CASSFGTDNTGELFF.

The rearrangement links TRBV20-1 to TRBJ1-2; tentatively, D is TRBD1 (5 bases). This CDR3 has 10 amino acids. Germline CDR1 DFQATT, CDR2 SNEGSKA (reference sequence). V was shortened by 3 bases and J by 8 bases, with 7 bases between the two germline ends. In DNA form, the CDR3 reads TGCAGTGCTAGGCAGGGCGGCTACACCTTC. The encoded protein is CSARQGGYTF.

This clone has a handful of counts. The chain uses TRBV19 and TRBJ1-1, with a tentative D call TRBD1 (6 bases). V lost 5 bases and J lost 5, with 12 bases in between. This CDR3 spans 13 amino acids. The V gene's germline CDR1 is LNHDA and CDR2 SQIVND (reference sequence). In nucleotides, the CDR3 is TGTGCCAGTAGTTACAGGGATCGGACTGAAGCTTTCTTT. This sequence encodes CASSYRDRTEAFF.

J is TRBJ1-1 and V is TRBV19, with 9 bases lining up with TRBD1. The germline CDR1 and CDR2 sequences are LNHDA and SQIVND (reference sequence). The CDR3 is 16 amino acids. The V segment lost 5 bases and the J segment 0 bases; nucleotides outside the gene matches: 7. The CDR3 coding sequence is TGTGCCAGTAGTCTACAGGGGGCTGCTTTGAACACTGAAGCTTTCTTT. It specifies CASSLQGAALNTEAFF.